Each of the 2 T cell receptor beta chains below was sequenced from the same sample in a study of cytomegalovirus exposure and HLA in healthy donors. Clones were read by immunoSEQ multiplex PCR, and TCRdb kept only the in-frame ones, dropping some. The profile shows over 150,000 clones, 85% to 90% of them singletons. Sequenced: PBMCs. Every receptor here comes from a human donor in good health.

J is TRBJ2-1 and V is TRBV7-6; 9 positions match TRBD1. The CDR3 contains 14 residues. The V segment lost 7 bases and the J segment 5 bases; nucleotides outside the gene matches: 6. Germline loops: CDR1 SGHVS, CDR2 FNYEAQ. CDR3 loop: CASNVQGANNEQFF. Here the CDR3 DNA reads TGTGCCAGCAACGTACAGGGGGCCAACAATGAGCAGTTCTTC. Supplemented by reference TRBV7-6 and TRBJ2-1, the full variable domain reads GAGVSQSPRYKVTKRGQDVALRCDPISGHVSLYWYRQALGQGPEFLTYFNYEAQQDKSGLPNDRFSAERPEGSISTLTIQRTEQRDSAMYRCASNVQGANNEQFFGPGTRLTVL.

The chain joins TRBV2 to TRBJ1-2, with D tentatively TRBD1 (6 bases). CDR1 SNHLY and CDR2 FYNNEI come from the germline V gene. Trimming cost V 3 bases and J 4 bases, with 9 bases left between them. The CDR3 spans 13 residues. CDR3 in amino acids: CASSEQQGYGYTF. The DNA for the CDR3 is TGTGCCAGCAGTGAGCAACAGGGCTATGGCTACACCTTC.